What follows are 26 T cell receptor beta chains derived from one specimen sequenced in a study of T cell repertoires in cytomegalovirus infection. TCRdb reprocessed the reads via MiXCR and lists one record per CDR3 protein. The data show approximately 76,000 distinct CDR3 sequences, around 40% seen once. The antigens of these receptors remain unknown. The source material was CD8+ T cells from cultured PBMCs, sampled from culture after CMV antigen stimulation. The receptors derive from a human donor in good health (CMV status not recorded). Some clones in this sample may be carry-over from other donors' samples.

V is TRBV12-3 or TRBV12-4 and J is TRBJ1-2; D is unclear. V lost 5 bases, J lost 6 bases, and 10 bases lay in between. The CDR3 is made up of 12 amino acids. In DNA, the CDR3 is TGTGCCAGCAGTCCGATTGTGCATGGCTACACCTTC. Its translation: CASSPIVHGYTF.

This clonotype was recorded many times. The genes are TRBV7-6 and TRBJ1-4; TRBD1 agrees at 7 bases. CDR1 is SGHVS, CDR2 FNYEAQ, per germline. The CDR3 sequence is 16 residues long. Unmatched junction bases numbered 11, after V lost 4 bases and J lost 6 bases. The CDR3 sequence: CASSSVDRAKDEKLFF. In DNA, the CDR3 is TGTGCCAGCAGCTCGGTCGACAGGGCCAAGGATGAAAAACTGTTTTTT.

This rearrangement joins TRBV3-1 to TRBJ2-6, with D uncertain. Looked up from germline, CDR1 is LGHDT and CDR2 is YNNKEL (reference sequence). The CDR3 contains 14 residues. V shed 3 bases and J shed 9 bases, with 12 bases lying between them. The DNA for the CDR3 is TGTGCCAGCAGCCACGGCAGAGACTTCAACGTCCTGACTTTC. Protein: CASSHGRDFNVLTF.

The J gene is TRBJ2-3, the V gene TRBV7-8; no clear D gene. In germline, CDR1 is SGHVS, CDR2 FQNEAQ. CDR3 size: 18 residues. V shed 1 base and J shed 2 bases, with 19 bases lying between them. The CDR3 nucleotides are TGTGCCAGCAGCTTAGGTCGATACCTTCTAGGGCTCACAGATACGCAGTATTTT. Translated, it gives CASSLGRYLLGLTDTQYF.

The J gene is TRBJ2-7, the V gene TRBV2; D perhaps matches TRBD1 (7 bases). Trimming removed 1 base from V and 6 bases from J, with 16 bases in between. Germline V gives CDR1 SNHLY, CDR2 FYNNEI. The CDR3 runs to 15 residues. CDR3 sequence (DNA): TGTGCCAGCAGTGAAGTTGACAGGGAGGCCGGCGAGCAGTACTTC. The encoded protein is CASSEVDREAGEQYF.

This chain connects TRBV19 to TRBJ2-7; a weak D match, TRBD2 (6 bases). Germline CDR1 is LNHDA and CDR2 is SQIVND (reference sequence). V dropped 3 bases and J dropped 1 base, with 25 bases sitting between them. The CDR3 has 19 residues. CDR3 sequence: CASSIYPPSPGGTSYEQYF. The CDR3 DNA follows: TGTGCCAGTAGTATCTACCCCCCATCTCCTGGGGGGACTTCCTACGAGCAGTACTTC.

The CDR3 bases are TGTGCCAGTAGTATAGCTGGGGGAACAGATACGCAGTATTTT. It codes for CASSIAGGTDTQYF. The chain uses TRBV19 and TRBJ2-3; D is possibly TRBD1 or TRBD2 (5 bases each). V was pared by 1 base and J by 3 bases, with 8 bases between. Germline V gene sequence: CDR1 LNHDA, CDR2 SQIVND (reference sequence). The CDR3 has 14 amino acids.

The table lists this clonotype with many counts. The chain employs TRBV4-1 and TRBJ1-1, with TRBD1 as a possible D gene (5 bases). The V gene lost 0 bases and the J gene lost 4 bases, with 12 bases spanning the gap. The CDR3 is 15 amino acids. Germline V gene sequence: CDR1 MGHRA, CDR2 YSYEKL. The CDR3 loop is CASSQDSRAGTEAFF. CDR3 nucleotides: TGCGCCAGCAGCCAAGACTCCAGGGCTGGCACTGAAGCTTTCTTT.

The genes are TRBV6-6 and TRBJ1-5, with D maybe TRBD1 (5 bases). Trimming cost V 2 bases and J 2 bases, with 22 bases left between them. Germline loops: CDR1 MNHNY, CDR2 SVGAGI (reference sequence). This CDR3 spans 19 amino acids. CDR3: CASSYLRIAGRGGNQPQHF. CDR3 nucleotide sequence: TGTGCCAGCAGTTACCTACGAATTGCAGGGAGAGGGGGCAATCAGCCCCAGCATTTT.

The chain employs TRBV28 and TRBJ1-5, with unresolved D. The CDR3 runs 13 residues. Trimming took 5 bases from V and 5 from J, leaving 10 bases between them. From germline, CDR1 is MDHEN and CDR2 SYDVKM. CDR3 sequence reads: CASSRTGYQPQHF. Here the CDR3 DNA reads TGTGCCAGCAGTCGGACGGGGTATCAGCCCCAGCATTTT.

The chain combines TRBV27 with TRBJ2-3; TRBD2 aligns across 14 bases. Germline CDR1 reads MNHEY; CDR2 reads SMNVEV (reference sequence). V trimming: 8 bases; J trimming: 6 bases; junction bases outside the gene matches: 10. This CDR3 contains 16 residues. CDR3 amino acids: CASQRLAGGYSDTQYF. CDR3 nucleotides: TGTGCCAGCCAAAGACTAGCGGGGGGGTATTCGGATACGCAGTATTTT.

The chain recombines TRBV7-9 with TRBJ1-1; D is unresolved. The V end was cut by 4 bases, the J end by 8 bases, with 11 bases between. This CDR3 comprises 12 residues. Germline V lookup: CDR1 SEHNR, CDR2 FQNEAQ (reference sequence). The CDR3 reads CASSWTGLEAFF. The CDR3, as DNA: TGTGCCAGCAGCTGGACGGGTTTGGAAGCTTTCTTT.

This clonotype showed up just a few times. The genes are TRBV20-1 and TRBJ2-6, with D possibly matching TRBD2 (6 bases). The CDR3 totals 15 residues. Deletions cut 5 bases from V and 3 bases from J, with 14 bases between. CDR1 is DFQATT and CDR2 is SNEGSKA in the germline V gene (reference sequence). CDR3 nucleotides: TGCAGTGCTGATGGGGGAGGTTATGGGGCCAACGTCCTGACTTTC. It specifies CSADGGGYGANVLTF.

This clonotype was found many times. The rearrangement joins TRBV7-9 to TRBJ2-5; no firm D call. The V end lost 3 bases, the J end lost 5 bases, and 10 bases lay between the germline ends. Germline CDR1 and CDR2: SEHNR and FQNEAQ (reference sequence). The CDR3 runs to 13 residues. The chain's CDR3 is CASSFEAGETQYF. DNA for the CDR3: TGTGCCAGCAGCTTTGAGGCTGGCGAGACCCAGTACTTC.

Here the CDR3 reads CSGTGGADLDYGYTF. Written as DNA, the CDR3 is TGCAGTGGCACGGGGGGGGCCGATTTGGACTATGGCTACACCTTC. The chain has TRBV20-1 and TRBJ1-2; TRBD1 might be the D (6 bases). This CDR3 has 15 amino acids. Germline CDR1 DFQATT, CDR2 SNEGSKA (reference sequence). The V and J ends lost 7 bases and 3 bases respectively, with 21 bases between them.

Here the CDR3 DNA reads TGCGCCAGCAGCCAAAGGACAGGGTTGATGAACACTGAAGCTTTCTTT. Its translation: CASSQRTGLMNTEAFF. The V and J genes are TRBV4-1 and TRBJ1-1; 8 bases are a match to TRBD1. Germline CDR1 MGHRA, CDR2 YSYEKL. Unmatched junction bases numbered 5, after V lost 2 bases and J lost 0 bases. The CDR3 runs 16 residues.

This clonotype was seen many times. The rearrangement joins TRBV7-8 to TRBJ2-1, with D possibly matching TRBD2 (6 bases). Germline V gene sequence: CDR1 SGHVS, CDR2 FQNEAQ. The CDR3 covers 16 residues. The V gene lost 5 bases and the J gene lost 6 bases, with 20 bases spanning the gap. The CDR3 sequence: CASSPVGAGLSNEQFF. In DNA, the CDR3 is TGTGCCAGCAGCCCGGTAGGGGCGGGACTCTCCAATGAGCAGTTCTTC.

The V and J genes are TRBV11-2 and TRBJ2-4; D gene unclear. Trimming removed 4 bases at V and 8 bases at J, with 9 bases between. Germline V gene sequence: CDR1 SGHAT, CDR2 FQNNGV. This CDR3 has 12 amino acids. The CDR3 DNA sequence: TGTGCCAGCAGCTCGGGCTGGGACATTCAGTACTTC. It encodes CASSSGWDIQYF.

The V call is TRBV13, the J call TRBJ2-7; D not certain. Trimming took 3 bases from V and 2 from J, leaving 8 bases between them. The V gene's germline CDR1 is PRHDT and CDR2 FYEKMQ (reference sequence). The CDR3 contains 13 residues. The CDR3 DNA sequence: TGTGCCAGCAGCTTTGGCAGGACCTACGAGCAGTACTTC. It yields the protein CASSFGRTYEQYF.

This clonotype was observed a handful of times. The chain links TRBV6-5 to TRBJ2-5, with a tentative D call TRBD2 (5 bases). The CDR3 is made up of 15 amino acids. Germline loops: CDR1 MNHEY, CDR2 SVGAGI. V lost 5 bases and J 5 bases, leaving 18 bases between the germline ends. Here the CDR3 reads CASSTIDGVEETQYF. CDR3 nucleotides: TGTGCCAGCAGTACGATCGACGGGGTGGAGGAGACCCAGTACTTC.

The chain employs TRBV6-2 or TRBV6-3 and TRBJ2-7; no clear D. With 2 bases removed from V and 6 bases from J, the gap between germline ends came to 8 bases. This CDR3 is built from 12 residues. Germline CDR1 is MNHEY and CDR2 is SVGEGT. In DNA, the CDR3 is TGTGCCAGCAGTTACGATAAAGGCGAGCAGTACTTC. The encoded protein is CASSYDKGEQYF.

This clonotype was seen more than once but under ten times. The rearrangement joins TRBV28 to TRBJ2-3; 12 bases align to TRBD2. The CDR3 contains 16 residues. With 3 bases clipped from V and 5 bases from J, the junction kept 6 bases outside the gene matches. CDR1 MDHEN and CDR2 SYDVKM come from the germline V gene. CDR3 in DNA: TGTGCCAGCAGTTTCCATCTGACTAGCGGGGGAGATACGCAGTATTTT. This translates into CASSFHLTSGGDTQYF.

The rearrangement joins TRBV25-1 to TRBJ2-5; 8 bases fit TRBD1. Looked up from germline, CDR1 is MGHDK and CDR2 is SYGVNS. Unmatched junction bases numbered 4, after V lost 4 bases and J lost 0 bases. The CDR3 spans 15 residues. This CDR3 reads CASSVGQGYQETQYF. CDR3 DNA: TGTGCCAGCAGTGTAGGACAGGGTTACCAAGAGACCCAGTACTTC.

This chain connects TRBV19 to TRBJ1-2; D is unclear. The CDR3 length is 17 residues. In germline, CDR1 is LNHDA, CDR2 SQIVND (reference sequence). With 1 base removed from V and 4 bases from J, the gap between germline ends came to 19 bases. The CDR3 DNA is TGTGCCAGTAGTATAGGAATTGTACAGAGCTTCTTCTATGGCTACACCTTC. Protein: CASSIGIVQSFFYGYTF.

This clonotype was counted many times. The V call is TRBV4-2, the J call TRBJ1-4, with no clear D. V lost 6 bases and J 4 bases, leaving 9 bases between the germline ends. The CDR3 loop spans 13 amino acids. CDR1 and CDR2 (germline): LGHNA, YNFKEQ. The DNA of the CDR3 is TGTGCCAGCAGGACACACCTTAATGAAAAACTGTTTTTT. Amino acids: CASRTHLNEKLFF.

This clonotype showed up just a few times. The chain has TRBV7-2 and TRBJ2-2, with 9 bases identical to TRBD2. Losses at the gene ends were 2 bases for V and 5 bases for J; bases not matched to a gene: 6. CDR1 and CDR2 from the germline V gene are SGHTA and FQGNSA. CDR3 length equals 16 residues. The CDR3 DNA is TGTGCCAGCAGCTTACTAGCGGGGCTAGGGACCGGGGAGCTGTTTTTT. Amino acids: CASSLLAGLGTGELFF.